This T cell receptor beta chain was captured by sequencing in a study of immune characterization of retroperitoneal liposarcoma. TCRdb re-derived calls from the PCR reads in MiXCR, one entry per CDR3 protein. The sample consists of around 2,200 distinct CDR3 sequences, over 40% of them appearing once. Germline V gives CDR1 MNHNY, CDR2 SVGAGI (reference sequence). The CDR3 is 15 amino acids. Sequenced material: tumor tissue. The chain links TRBV6-6 to TRBJ2-5, with D possibly being TRBD2 (5 bases). The assigned J gene may be wrong: the sequence end matches TRBJ2-1 better. The sequence was obtained from a male donor with retroperitoneal liposarcoma. In DNA form, the CDR3 reads TGTGCCAGCAGTTACGAAGGGAGAGGGTACAATGAGCAGTTCTTC. Encoded protein: CASSYEGRGYNEQFF.